The 29 T cell receptor beta chains reported below all come from one sample, sequenced in a study of T cells after yellow fever vaccination. MiXCR, run by TCRdb on the 5' RACE reads, gives a single entry per CDR3 protein. The sample has some 260,000 distinct CDR3 sequences; roughly 5.2% are singletons. The sequenced sample was CD4+ T cells sorted from PBMCs, obtained on the day of the yellow fever booster vaccination. These TCRs come from a man between 18 and 35 years old who received the YFV17D yellow fever vaccine.

At least ten counts were recorded for this clonotype. The chain couples TRBV7-6 to TRBJ2-2; 8 positions match TRBD1. Germline trimming cut 5 bases from V and 0 bases from J; bases unmatched to any gene: 17. The CDR3 totals 20 residues. Germline V gene data show CDR1 as SGHVS and CDR2 as FNYEAQ. CDR3 residues: CASSPVHLTGVPTNTGELFF. CDR3 coding DNA: TGTGCCAGCAGCCCAGTCCACCTGACAGGGGTCCCCACGAACACCGGGGAGCTGTTTTTT.

This clonotype has more than one count but fewer than ten. This chain links TRBV7-2 with TRBJ1-1; 10 nucleotides agree with TRBD1. The CDR3 length is 16 residues. With 2 bases clipped from V and 2 bases from J, the junction kept 5 bases outside the gene matches. Looked up from germline, CDR1 is SGHTA and CDR2 is FQGNSA. Here the CDR3 reads CASSLWGQGINTEAFF. The CDR3, as DNA: TGTGCCAGCAGCTTATGGGGACAGGGGATAAACACTGAAGCTTTCTTT.

V gene TRBV11-3 combines with J gene TRBJ2-3, with 13 bases aligning to TRBD2. J was trimmed by 0 bases and V by 5 bases; bases with no gene match: 8. CDR3 length: 18 residues. CDR1 is SGHNT, CDR2 YENEEA, per germline. This CDR3 is CASSHGLAGATSTDTQYF. The DNA of the CDR3 is TGTGCCAGCAGCCACGGACTAGCGGGGGCGACCAGCACAGATACGCAGTATTTT.

This chain uses TRBV5-4 with TRBJ2-1; a weak D match, TRBD1 (6 bases). Per germline, CDR1 SGHNT and CDR2 YYREEE (reference sequence). The germline V and J ends were trimmed by 4 bases and 0 bases, with 11 bases remaining between them. CDR3 length: 15 residues. The CDR3 bases are TGTGCCAGCAGCCGCGACAGGAGCTCCTACAATGAGCAGTTCTTC. Translated: CASSRDRSSYNEQFF.

This chain joins TRBV5-1 and TRBJ1-2; D remains ambiguous. Trimming removed 3 bases from V and 1 base from J, with 13 bases in between. Germline CDR1 reads SGHRS; CDR2 reads YFSETQ. The CDR3 runs 15 residues. CDR3 loop: CASSSSETINYGYTF. The CDR3 DNA sequence: TGCGCCAGCAGCTCCTCGGAGACCATTAACTATGGCTACACCTTC.

The sample holds many counts of this clonotype. The CDR3, as DNA: TGTGCCAGCAGCGCGACTAGCGGGGGGGGAGAGACCCAGTACTTC. Protein product: CASSATSGGGETQYF. The chain carries TRBV7-8 and TRBJ2-5; 14 nucleotides agree with TRBD2. The junction had 3 bases not matched to a gene; V was cut back by 5 bases and J by 4 bases. The CDR3 is 15 residues long. CDR1 and CDR2 (germline): SGHVS, FQNEAQ.

Many counts were recorded for this clonotype. V and J are TRBV6-6 and TRBJ1-6, with D perhaps matching TRBD1 (5 bases). The CDR3 spans 11 residues. Deletions cut 5 bases from V and 14 bases from J, with 10 bases between. Germline CDR1 reads MNHNY; CDR2 reads SVGAGI (reference sequence). For the CDR3, the DNA is TGTGCCAGCAGTCCAACAGGTACCCTCCACTTT. Translating gives CASSPTGTLHF.

The chain has TRBV12-5 and TRBJ2-3; D is uncertain. CDR1 is LGHNT, CDR2 FRNRAP, per germline. The CDR3 consists of 15 residues. The germline V and J ends were trimmed by 7 bases and 2 bases, with 16 bases remaining between them. CDR3: CASALTDPDTDTQYF. The CDR3 nucleotides are TGTGCTAGTGCTCTGACGGACCCGGACACAGATACGCAGTATTTT.

This clonotype was seen repeatedly, ten times or more. The genes are TRBV12-3 or TRBV12-4 and TRBJ2-7, with D unresolved. The CDR3 totals 11 residues. The ends were cut back, 5 bases at V and 3 bases at J, with 5 bases in the middle. The CDR3 nucleotides read TGTGCCAGCAGTGACGGCTACGAGCAGTACGTC. Translating gives CASSDGYEQYV.

The chain uses TRBV3-1 and TRBJ2-3, with 8 nucleotides matching TRBD2. The germline gives CDR1 LGHDT, CDR2 YNNKEL (reference sequence). The CDR3 spans 16 residues. With 3 bases clipped from V and 1 base from J, the junction kept 6 bases outside the gene matches. Here the CDR3 DNA reads TGTGCCAGCAGCCAGATCGCGGGGGGCCGCACAGATACGCAGTATTTT. Encoded protein: CASSQIAGGRTDTQYF.

This clonotype showed up many times. V usage is TRBV10-3 and J usage is TRBJ1-1; D is possibly TRBD1 (6 bases). The CDR3 is made up of 15 amino acids. Germline assignment: CDR1 ENHRY and CDR2 SYGVKD. The V end was cut by 4 bases, the J end by 2 bases, with 14 bases between. In DNA form, the CDR3 reads TGTGCCATCAGTGTACGGCAGGGGACAAACACTGAAGCTTTCTTT. This sequence encodes CAISVRQGTNTEAFF.

This clonotype was counted at least ten times. The V and J genes are TRBV20-1 and TRBJ2-3; 8 bases align to TRBD1. Germline V lookup: CDR1 DFQATT, CDR2 SNEGSKA (reference sequence). V was pared by 0 bases and J by 5 bases, with 4 bases of the junction left unmatched. CDR3 length: 14 residues. This chain's CDR3 is CSARDRTGRDTQYF. As DNA, the CDR3 is TGCAGTGCTAGAGATCGGACAGGGCGAGATACGCAGTATTTT.

V and J are TRBV30 and TRBJ1-1, with TRBD1 as a possible D gene (5 bases). The V end lost 3 bases, the J end lost 7 bases, and 9 bases lay between the germline ends. The CDR3 extends over 11 amino acids. Germline V gives CDR1 GTSNPN, CDR2 SVGIG (reference sequence). As DNA, the CDR3 is TGTGCCTGGAGGGTCACAGGTGAAGCTTTCTTT. It specifies CAWRVTGEAFF.

The chain carries TRBV10-3 and TRBJ1-1; 7 nucleotides agree with TRBD1. CDR1 and CDR2 from the germline V gene are ENHRY and SYGVKD. Germline trimming cut 6 bases from V and 8 bases from J; bases unmatched to any gene: 3. The CDR3 runs to 11 residues. Here the CDR3 reads CAIREGQEAFF. The DNA of the CDR3 is TGTGCCATCAGGGAGGGACAGGAAGCTTTCTTT.

V gene TRBV18 combines with J gene TRBJ1-1; D is unclear. Germline V gene lookup returns CDR1 KGHSH and CDR2 LQKENI. The CDR3 totals 15 residues. The V end lost 6 bases, the J end lost 2 bases, and 16 bases lay between the germline ends. The CDR3 nucleotides are TGTGCCAGCTCCACTTTTGGCCGTGGTAACACTGAAGCTTTCTTT. Its protein is CASSTFGRGNTEAFF.

V is TRBV3-1 and J is TRBJ2-3, with D possibly being TRBD1 or TRBD2 (5 bases each). The V gene's germline CDR1 is LGHDT and CDR2 YNNKEL (reference sequence). Trimming cost V 2 bases and J 1 base, with 7 bases left between them. This CDR3 spans 14 amino acids. CDR3 sequence: CASSQRDGTDTQYF. The CDR3 DNA is TGTGCCAGCAGCCAAAGGGACGGCACAGATACGCAGTATTTT.

This chain uses TRBV7-2 with TRBJ1-4, with TRBD1 matching over 7 bases. Germline CDR1 reads SGHTA; CDR2 reads FQGNSA. CDR3 length: 16 amino acids. V shed 5 bases and J 5 bases; nucleotides not matched to a gene: 11. The CDR3 spells CASSRGPGQRNEKLFF. The CDR3 nucleotides are TGTGCCAGCAGCCGTGGACCGGGACAGAGGAATGAAAAACTGTTTTTT.

This clonotype was counted many times. V and J are TRBV28 and TRBJ2-7, with TRBD1 as a possible D gene (5 bases). Germline CDR1 MDHEN, CDR2 SYDVKM. The CDR3 is 14 amino acids. Between the trimmed V and J ends, which lost 7 bases and 4 bases, there was a span of 17 bases. CDR3 in amino acids: CASIRAGSSYEQYF. Written as DNA, the CDR3 is TGTGCCAGCATAAGGGCAGGGTCGTCATACGAGCAGTACTTC.

The CDR3 DNA follows: TGTGCCAGCAGAGACCAGGGGGCGCGATCTATGAGCTACACCTTC. This codes for CASRDQGARSMSYTF. The chain recombines TRBV12-3 or TRBV12-4 with TRBJ1-2, with 8 bases fitting TRBD1. CDR3 length: 15 residues. V was pared by 6 bases and J by 9 bases, with 15 bases of the junction left unmatched.

This clonotype was seen a few times. This chain uses TRBV13 with TRBJ2-1, with D possibly being TRBD2 (6 bases). V shed 1 base and J shed 9 bases, with 16 bases lying between them. This CDR3 contains 15 residues. The germline CDR1 and CDR2 sequences are PRHDT and FYEKMQ (reference sequence). The CDR3 loop reads CASSLVTSRSGEQFF. The CDR3 DNA sequence: TGTGCCAGCAGCTTAGTAACTAGCCGTTCGGGTGAGCAGTTCTTC.

In its sample, this clonotype was seen a few times. The CDR3 coding sequence is TGTGCCAGCAGGGTAAGCGGGGGCTACGAGCAGTACTTC. Its protein is CASRVSGGYEQYF. The V call is TRBV6-2 or TRBV6-3, the J call TRBJ2-7, with 8 bases fitting TRBD2. The CDR3 is made up of 13 amino acids. Germline V gene lookup returns CDR1 MNHEY and CDR2 SVGEGT. J gave up 3 bases and V 6 bases, and 4 bases lay outside the gene matches.

This clonotype has a handful of counts. As DNA, the CDR3 is TGTGCCAGCAGTGTTGCCAGGGCAAGCAATCAGCCCCAGCATTTT. Amino acids: CASSVARASNQPQHF. V and J are TRBV6-5 and TRBJ1-5, with D tentatively TRBD1 (5 bases). The CDR3 consists of 15 residues. CDR1 is MNHEY, CDR2 SVGAGI, per germline. V was clipped by 5 bases and J by 1 base, with 12 bases between them.

This clonotype appeared many times. The chain joins TRBV11-2 to TRBJ2-5, with 12 bases matching TRBD1. Germline assignment: CDR1 SGHAT and CDR2 FQNNGV. Germline trimming cut 0 bases from V and 4 bases from J; bases unmatched to any gene: 6. This CDR3 is 17 amino acids long. CDR3 loop: CASSLDRDRGRAETQYF. The CDR3 bases are TGTGCCAGCAGCTTAGATCGGGACAGGGGGCGCGCAGAGACCCAGTACTTC.

This clonotype was seen ten or more times. CDR3 sequence: CASSLSLGGETQYF. As DNA, the CDR3 is TGTGCCAGCAGCTTAAGTTTAGGAGGGGAGACCCAGTACTTC. The chain joins TRBV11-2 to TRBJ2-5, with D possibly being TRBD2 (6 bases). This CDR3 is 14 amino acids long. V was pared by 2 bases and J by 5 bases, with 12 bases between. Germline lookup yields CDR1 SGHAT and CDR2 FQNNGV.

This clonotype was counted at least ten times. This chain joins TRBV7-2 and TRBJ2-3; D is uncertain. Trimming shortened V by 1 base and J by 6 bases, and 8 bases separated the two germline ends. Germline lookup yields CDR1 SGHTA and CDR2 FQGNSA. The CDR3 extends over 13 amino acids. The CDR3 bases are TGTGCCAGCAGCTTAGGGACGAGGGATACGCAGTATTTT. This translates into CASSLGTRDTQYF.

This clonotype has just a few counts. The gene calls are TRBV7-2 and TRBJ2-1; D not certain. CDR3 length: 10 amino acids. Germline loops: CDR1 SGHTA, CDR2 FQGNSA. The V end was cut by 2 bases, the J end by 8 bases, with 1 base between. The CDR3 is CASSLYEQFF. The CDR3, as DNA: TGTGCCAGCAGCTTATATGAGCAGTTCTTC.

Only a few counts were recorded for this clonotype. V and J are TRBV7-2 and TRBJ2-4, with a weak D call TRBD1 (6 bases). V lost 7 bases and J lost 0, with 13 bases in between. The CDR3 loop spans 15 amino acids. Per germline, CDR1 SGHTA and CDR2 FQGNSA. In DNA, the CDR3 is TGTGCCAGCACCAAGACAGGCCTAGCCAAAAACATTCAGTACTTC. Protein product: CASTKTGLAKNIQYF.

This clonotype was picked up a small number of times. The CDR3 region is CSAQARGGAIHEKLFF. CDR3 sequence (DNA): TGCAGTGCCCAAGCTCGGGGGGGCGCGATCCATGAAAAACTGTTTTTT. The chain employs TRBV20-1 and TRBJ1-4, with D maybe TRBD1 (6 bases). The CDR3 runs 16 residues. Between the trimmed V and J ends, which lost 6 bases and 6 bases, there was a span of 23 bases. Germline V lookup: CDR1 DFQATT, CDR2 SNEGSKA (reference sequence).

This clonotype was recorded many times. The chain recombines TRBV6-5 with TRBJ2-1, with a possible D match to TRBD1 (5 bases). The CDR3 is 13 residues long. Germline V gene lookup returns CDR1 MNHEY and CDR2 SVGAGI. V was clipped by 6 bases and J by 8 bases, with 14 bases between them. In nucleotides, the CDR3 is TGTGCCAGCAGCCCCCAGGGTAGCCATGAGCAGTTCTTC. The encoded protein is CASSPQGSHEQFF.